The 10 T cell receptor beta chains listed next were all sequenced from one sample in a study of regulatory T cells in long-lasting Graves disease. Through Arm-PCR of CDR3 regions and iRepertoire HTBI primers, TCR beta libraries were built. One entry per CDR3 protein, called by TCRdb with MiXCR from the multiplex PCR reads. The sample shows around 500,000 distinct CDR3 sequences, approximately 16% of them seen only once. The sample's time point: newly diagnosed GD, antithyroid drugs for less than 3 months. TCR sequences were obtained from RNA taken from PBMCs. These data were also filed under a second study, of T cells in Graves' hyperthyroidism and ophthalmopathy.

Sequences were derived from peripheral blood mononuclear cells (PBMCs), sampled at new diagnosis, from a patient treated with antithyroid drugs. These receptor sequences come from a woman in her forties or fifties with Graves disease.

A word on this clonotype: Likely a read error: the CDR3 ends without its conserved phenylalanine or tryptophan. This chain uses TRBV7-3 with TRBJ2-2; D is perhaps TRBD2 (5 bases). Germline-derived CDR1 and CDR2 are SGHTA and FQGTGA. This CDR3 comprises 12 residues. Trimming pared 5 bases from V and 6 bases from J, leaving 7 bases between. CDR3 nucleotides: TGTGCCAGCAGCCTACTAGCCGGGGAGCTGTTTTCT. Its translation: CASSLLAGELFS.

The sample holds a few counts of this clonotype. The chain couples TRBV9 to TRBJ2-7; D could derive from TRBD1 or TRBD2 (5 bases each). This CDR3 is 13 amino acids long. V was clipped by 4 bases and J by 7 bases, with 15 bases between them. The germline V gene has CDR1 SGDLS and CDR2 YYNGEE. The CDR3 here is CASSTSGGVEQYF. The CDR3 coding sequence is TGTGCCAGCAGCACGAGTGGGGGAGTAGAGCAGTACTTC.

This clonotype turned up a few times. V is TRBV20-1 and J is TRBJ2-3; unclear D gene. This CDR3 is 13 amino acids long. Germline values: CDR1 DFQATT, CDR2 SNEGSKA (reference sequence). V was clipped by 3 bases and J by 1 base, with 8 bases between them. CDR3 in amino acids: CSASRAGTDTQYF. CDR3 nucleotide sequence: TGCAGTGCTAGTCGCGCAGGCACAGATACGCAGTATTTT.

This clonotype has only a few counts. The junction departs from germline at one end; a sequencing error may be responsible. This chain links TRBV28 with TRBJ2-4; D remains ambiguous. CDR3 length equals 13 residues. Germline assignment: CDR1 MDHEN and CDR2 SYDVKM. The CDR3 is CASRFKFLGIQYF. CDR3 in DNA: TGTGCCAGCCGTTTTAAGTTCCTGGGCATTCAGTACTTC.

This clonotype was picked up a small number of times. The rearrangement uses TRBV5-4 and TRBJ1-2, with 7 bases matching TRBD1. Germline V gene lookup returns CDR1 SGHNT and CDR2 YYREEE (reference sequence). The V segment lost 4 bases and the J segment 2 bases; nucleotides outside the gene matches: 11. The CDR3 extends over 16 amino acids. CDR3 bases: TGTGCCAGCAGCGCCGGGACAGAAGTTGCCAACTATGGCTACACCTTC. This translates into CASSAGTEVANYGYTF.

This clonotype was detected ten times or more. This chain links TRBV11-3 with TRBJ2-4; D assignment may be TRBD1 or TRBD2 (6 bases each). The length of the CDR3 is 13 residues. The germline CDR1 and CDR2 sequences are SGHNT and YENEEA. V was trimmed by 6 bases and J by 9 bases, leaving 15 bases between them. CDR3 nucleotide sequence: TGTGCCAGCAGAGGACGGAGGGGGACCATTCAGTACTTC. It specifies CASRGRRGTIQYF.

This clonotype was found many times. The chain links TRBV3-1 to TRBJ1-5; weak D call: TRBD1 (6 bases). CDR3 length equals 15 residues. Germline CDR1 reads LGHDT; CDR2 reads YNNKEL (reference sequence). Trimming stripped 4 bases from V and 1 base from J, with 11 bases between. For the CDR3, the DNA is TGTGCCAGCAGCCCGGGGACACTCAGCAATCAGCCCCAGCATTTT. Translation: CASSPGTLSNQPQHF.

V and J are TRBV29-1 and TRBJ2-4; the D call may be TRBD1 or TRBD2 (5 bases each). The ends were cut back, 7 bases at V and 4 bases at J, with 14 bases in the middle. From germline, CDR1 is SQVTM and CDR2 ANQGSEA. The CDR3 is 13 residues long. CDR3 coding DNA: TGCAGCGCCCGAGGGGTCGATAAAAACATTCAGTACTTC. This gives the protein CSARGVDKNIQYF.

This clonotype was recorded a few times. The J gene is TRBJ1-3, the V gene TRBV7-9, with 7 bases lining up with TRBD1. The V and J ends lost 11 bases and 3 bases, in that order; junction bases with no gene match: 13. The CDR3 covers 15 residues. Germline assignment: CDR1 SEHNR and CDR2 FQNEAQ (reference sequence). CDR3 loop: CAGTQGTSFGNTIYF. For the CDR3, the DNA is TGTGCCGGTACACAGGGGACCTCGTTTGGAAACACCATATATTTT.

The chain has TRBV19 and TRBJ1-5; a possible D gene is TRBD1 (5 bases). Between the trimmed V and J ends, which lost 6 bases and 1 base, there was a span of 16 bases. The CDR3 sequence is 16 residues long. From germline, CDR1 is LNHDA and CDR2 SQIVND (reference sequence). CDR3 sequence: CASSQGRAPSNQPQHF. The CDR3 bases are TGTGCCAGTAGCCAGGGTAGGGCCCCAAGCAATCAGCCCCAGCATTTT.